A selection of T cell receptor beta chains follows, all from one sample in a study of blood T cell repertoires in COVID-19. The repertoire was sequenced with immunoSEQ multiplex PCR; TCRdb's copy has only in-frame clones and lacks some. The repertoire holds around 220,000 clones, with 88% as singletons. Sequences were obtained from peripheral blood. These receptors were collected from a woman aged 35 to 49 who had recovered from COVID-19. CDR3s include the opening cysteine and the closing phenylalanine or tryptophan. Each record gives: J gene, CDR3 length, clone size, V gene, D gene, CDR3 DNA, CDR3 protein. D genes are given only for firm matches. Size values are once, few and many counts, or a class for expanded clones, and some rows have none.

TRBJ1-2 | 12 | . | TRBV20-1 | TRBD1 | TGCAGTGCTAGTCGGGACAGGGTTGGCTACACCTTC | CSASRDRVGYTF
TRBJ1-3 | 18 | . | TRBV4-2 | . | TGTGCCAGCAGCCAAGTCGGGGGGACCGCGGGCTCTGGAAACACCATATATTTT | CASSQVGGTAGSGNTIYF
TRBJ1-6 | 16 | . | TRBV5-6 | TRBD1 | TGTGCCAGCAGCTTGTTTTTGGGACAGGTATCCTCACCCCTCCACTTT | CASSLFLGQVSSPLHF
TRBJ2-3 | 15 | once | TRBV6-6 | TRBD2 | TGTGCCAGCAGGTGGCGGGAGAGGAGCACAGATACGCAGTATTTT | CASRWRERSTDTQYF
TRBJ2-7 | 15 | . | TRBV7-2 | . | TGTGCCAGCAGCTCCGCCGGGACTGTCTCCTACGAGCAGTACTTC | CASSSAGTVSYEQYF
TRBJ1-4 | 15 | . | TRBV5-1 | TRBD1 | TGCGCCAGCAGCCCAGGACAGGGCCCTAATGAAAAACTGTTTTTT | CASSPGQGPNEKLFF
TRBJ2-3 | 16 | . | TRBV7-3 | TRBD2 | TGTGCCAGCAGCTTATCATCTAGCGGGAGCCCAGATACGCAGTATTTT | CASSLSSSGSPDTQYF
TRBJ2-1 | 15 | . | TRBV25-1 | . | TGTGCCACCGCCTTGGCCGGGAATAAGTACAATGAGCAGTTCTTC | CATALAGNKYNEQFF
TRBJ2-1 | 16 | once | TRBV7-2 | TRBD2 | TGTGCCAGCAGCCTCCGCGGGACTAGCGGGGGTAATGAGCAGTTCTTC | CASSLRGTSGGNEQFF
TRBJ2-2 | 18 | many | TRBV21-1 | . | TGTGCCAGCAGCCCGCCACGTCGGGGCGGGAGGTTCACCGGGGAGCTGTTTTTT | CASSPPRRGGRFTGELFF
TRBJ1-4 | 15 | . | TRBV15 | . | TGTGCCACCAGCGGGGGCTGGGAAACTAATGAAAAACTGTTTTTT | CATSGGWETNEKLFF
TRBJ1-5 | 15 | . | TRBV12-2 | . | TGTGCAAGTCGCTTAGCGACAGGGGGCAATCAGCCCCAGCATTTT | CASRLATGGNQPQHF
TRBJ1-4 | 17 | . | TRBV9 | . | TGTGCCAGCAGCGTAGGTGAGGCAGGGGCACTACCCGAAAAACTGTTTTTT | CASSVGEAGALPEKLFF
TRBJ1-5 | 17 | . | TRBV5-4 | TRBD1 | TGTGCCAGCAGCCTAAGCCCCGGGACAGGGGGCCAACAGCCCCAGCATTTT | CASSLSPGTGGQQPQHF
TRBJ2-7 | 15 | . | TRBV18 | TRBD1 | TGTGCCAGCTCACCTGTGGCACAGGGGACCTACGAGCAGTACTTC | CASSPVAQGTYEQYF
TRBJ2-1 | 12 | . | TRBV2 | . | TGTGCCAGCAGGTCGACAAAGCCTGAGCAGTTCTTC | CASRSTKPEQFF
TRBJ2-2 | 14 | . | TRBV10-2 | . | TGCGCCAGCAGTGGGACGACAGGCACCGGGGAGCTGTTTTTT | CASSGTTGTGELFF
TRBJ1-6 | 17 | few | TRBV5-3 | TRBD1 | TGTGCCAGAAGCTTGAGGGGGCCGGGACAGGGCAATTCACCCCTCCACTTT | CARSLRGPGQGNSPLHF
TRBJ2-1 | 16 | . | TRBV4-3 | TRBD2 | TGCGCCAGCAGCCAAGATCCTAGCGGGGCCTACAATGAGCAGTTCTTC | CASSQDPSGAYNEQFF
TRBJ1-2 | 13 | . | TRBV5-1 | TRBD1 | TGCGCCAGCAGCTCCCGACAGGGGAATGGCTACACCTTC | CASSSRQGNGYTF
TRBJ1-2 | 13 | . | TRBV4-3 | . | TGCGCCAGCAGCAGGGGGTTAGACTATGGCTACACCTTC | CASSRGLDYGYTF
TRBJ2-7 | 15 | . | TRBV7-2 | . | TGTGCCAGCAACCCATCGTCGGGGTACAGGGTGGAGCAGTACTTC | CASNPSSGYRVEQYF
TRBJ1-5 | 19 | . | TRBV4-1 | TRBD1 | TGCGCCAGCAGCCACAACCGGGACAGGGGGATCTATAGCAATCAGCCCCAGCATTTT | CASSHNRDRGIYSNQPQHF
TRBJ2-6 | 15 | . | TRBV5-1 | TRBD1 | TGCGCCAGCAGCCGACAGGGGGCTGGGGCCAACGTCCTGACTTTC | CASSRQGAGANVLTF
TRBJ2-2 | 18 | . | TRBV7-3 | TRBD2 | TGTGCCAGCAGCTCACGGACTAGCGGGAGCCGGGACACCGGGGAGCTGTTTTTT | CASSSRTSGSRDTGELFF
TRBJ2-5 | 11 | . | TRBV20-1 | . | TGCAGTGCGACAAAACAAGAGACCCAGTACTTC | CSATKQETQYF
TRBJ1-2 | 14 | once | TRBV19 | TRBD1 | TGTGCCAGTAGTTGGACAGGGACTAACTATGGCTACACCTTC | CASSWTGTNYGYTF
TRBJ2-5 | 15 | . | TRBV24-1 | . | TGTGCCACCAGTGATAATAGGGGCCATTTGGAGACCCAGTACTTC | CATSDNRGHLETQYF
TRBJ1-3 | 15 | . | TRBV19 | . | TGTGCCAGTAGTGCTACGGGGGGCTCAAGAAACACCATATATTTT | CASSATGGSRNTIYF
TRBJ1-5 | 13 | few | TRBV27 | . | TGTGCCAGCAGTTGGGGGCCAGGTCAGCCCCAGCATTTT | CASSWGPGQPQHF
TRBJ2-1 | 11 | . | TRBV6-5 | . | TGTGCCAGCAGTACCCCCAGAGAGCAGTTCTTC | CASSTPREQFF
TRBJ2-2 | 17 | few | TRBV4-1 | . | TGCGCCAGCAGCCCCATGGGGAGGGGGGGTGGCACCGGGGAGCTGTTTTTT | CASSPMGRGGGTGELFF
TRBJ2-7 | 14 | . | TRBV20-1 | TRBD1 | TGCAGTGCTAGTACGGACAGGGTATTCTACGAGCAGTACTTC | CSASTDRVFYEQYF
TRBJ1-4 | 16 | . | TRBV5-4 | TRBD1 | TGTGCCAGCAGCCAGCGGGACAGGGGTACTAATGAAAAACTGTTTTTT | CASSQRDRGTNEKLFF
TRBJ2-7 | 14 | . | TRBV5-1 | . | TGCGCCAGCAGCTTAACACAGGTAAACTACGAGCAGTACTTC | CASSLTQVNYEQYF
TRBJ2-3 | 15 | once | TRBV5-1 | . | TGCGCCAGCAGCAGGGACGGGAGTTCTCCAGATACGCAGTATTTT | CASSRDGSSPDTQYF
TRBJ2-1 | 14 | . | TRBV20-1 | TRBD2 | TGCAGTGCTAGTCGGACTAGCGGCTACAATGAGCAGTTCTTC | CSASRTSGYNEQFF
TRBJ2-7 | 17 | . | TRBV3-1/TRBV3-2 | TRBD2 | TGTGCCAGCAGCCATTCCGGGGGACTAGCAGACTTCTACGAGCAGTACTTC | CASSHSGGLADFYEQYF
TRBJ1-1 | 15 | . | TRBV9 | TRBD1 | TGTGCCAGCAGCGTCTACAGGGGAGGAAACACTGAAGCTTTCTTT | CASSVYRGGNTEAFF
TRBJ1-2 | 15 | . | TRBV19 | TRBD1 | TGTGCCAGTACCCCAGACAGGGGGCATAACTATGGCTACACCTTC | CASTPDRGHNYGYTF
TRBJ1-5 | 15 | . | TRBV4-3 | . | TGCGCCAGCAGCCAAGACAGAAATAGCAATCAGCCCCAGCATTTT | CASSQDRNSNQPQHF
TRBJ2-7 | 15 | once | TRBV28 | TRBD1 | TGTGCCAGCAGTAGCCTCGGAACAGGGGGCTACGAGCAGTACTTC | CASSSLGTGGYEQYF
TRBJ1-1 | 13 | . | TRBV6-5 | . | TGTGCCAGCAGGCAGACTGCGAACACTGAAGCTTTCTTT | CASRQTANTEAFF
TRBJ1-3 | 14 | once | TRBV18 | TRBD1 | TGTGCCAGCTCACTACACAGGGGTGGAAACACCATATATTTT | CASSLHRGGNTIYF
TRBJ2-7 | 18 | . | TRBV19 | TRBD2 | TGTGCCAGTAGTATAGTCGGTCTAGCGGGGGGGTTTCTCCGCGAGCAGTACTTC | CASSIVGLAGGFLREQYF
TRBJ2-6 | 15 | . | TRBV9 | TRBD1 | TGTGCCAGCAGCTCCCCGGGACAGAAATCCAACGTCCTGACTTTC | CASSSPGQKSNVLTF
TRBJ2-5 | 12 | . | TRBV10-3 | . | TGTGCCATCGGACCAGGGGAGGAGACCCAGTACTTC | CAIGPGEETQYF
TRBJ2-4 | 16 | once | TRBV28 | TRBD1 | TGTGCCAGCAGTGAAGGACAGGGCGGCGGACGGAACATTCAGTACTTC | CASSEGQGGGRNIQYF